This T cell receptor beta chain was sequenced in a study of T cells in Graves' hyperthyroidism and ophthalmopathy. The study, taken as a whole, reports: Ophthalmopathy was predicted by the model a median of around 5.9 months ahead of onset. Peripheral blood also featured most of the thyroid clonotypes expanded above 0.001. Separating ophthalmopathy from stable hyperthyroidism was achieved by a 13 V-J model.

In regard to this clonotype: Its antigen remains unknown. One end of the junction is discordant with germline, which a read error may explain.

It was RNA transcripts that yielded the amplified TCR beta CDR3 regions. In the first-round RT-PCR of the TCR CDR3, the HTBI primer set was used. One entry per CDR3 protein results from TCRdb running MiXCR on the multiplex PCR reads. The table shows 650,000 to 800,000 distinct CDR3 sequences, with 45% occurring only once. CDR3 length: 14 amino acids. CDR1 and CDR2 from the germline V gene are ENHRY and SYGVKD. Uncontrolled infections, other autoimmune diseases, pregnancy or lactation led to exclusion of patients. The TCR sequence derives from an adult man with Graves' disease, either hyperthyroidism or ophthalmopathy (not recorded which). The chain has TRBV10-3 and TRBJ1-5; D possibly corresponds to TRBD1 (5 bases). Sequencing was performed on peripheral blood or thyroid tissue (not recorded which). In nucleotides, the CDR3 is TGTGCCAGCAGTGAAGCCGGGGACCCGGGGACCCAGCATTTT. It codes for CASSEAGDPGTQHF.